A single sample gave rise to the 28 T cell receptor beta chains below, sequenced in a study of beta chain features in type 1 diabetes. The investigators reverse transcribed all of the isolated RNA, so they sequenced expressed TCRB transcripts. The protocol was immunoSEQ multiplex PCR, while the TCRdb copy is restricted to in-frame clones and leaves out a portion. This table has some 360,000 clones, about 19% appearing once. Sequencing input: naive CD4+ T cells from blood. These receptors were taken from a woman under 30 in good health.

J is TRBJ2-1 and V is TRBV11-2, with D uncertain. The CDR3 runs 13 residues. V was trimmed by 3 bases and J by 9 bases, leaving 12 bases between them. In germline, CDR1 is SGHAT, CDR2 FQNNGV. In nucleotides, the CDR3 is TGTGCCAGCAGCTTCCTACTGGCGGCTGAGCAGTTCTTC. Translated: CASSFLLAAEQFF.

In this sample, this clone turned up a few times. The genes are TRBV11-2 and TRBJ1-4, with 9 bases fitting TRBD1. This CDR3 has 14 amino acids. The V gene's germline CDR1 is SGHAT and CDR2 FQNNGV. J was trimmed by 8 bases and V by 5 bases; bases with no gene match: 6. CDR3 bases: TGTGCCAGCAGCCAGACAGGGGGGTCCGAAAAACTGTTTTTT. Translated, it gives CASSQTGGSEKLFF.

This clone has just a few counts. The chain links TRBV4-3 to TRBJ2-2, with D maybe TRBD2 (5 bases). The CDR3 has 14 amino acids. Trimming took 3 bases from V and 5 from J, leaving 10 bases between them. Germline V gives CDR1 LGHNA, CDR2 YSLEER. The chain's CDR3 is CASSHQTGTGELFF. In nucleotides, the CDR3 is TGCGCCAGCAGCCACCAAACGGGGACCGGGGAGCTGTTTTTT.

This clone has more than one count but fewer than ten. The chain is built from TRBV5-4 and TRBJ1-2; unclear D gene. This CDR3 has 15 amino acids. V dropped 0 bases and J dropped 7 bases, with 16 bases sitting between them. The germline CDR1 and CDR2 sequences are SGHNT and YYREEE (reference sequence). CDR3 amino acids: CASSLDASRRGGYTF. The CDR3 DNA reads TGTGCCAGCAGCTTGGACGCAAGCCGCCGGGGTGGCTACACCTTC.

The CDR3 loop reads CASGPVTEKGFGGTEAFF. CDR3 DNA sequence: TGTGCTAGTGGTCCCGTCACAGAAAAGGGTTTCGGGGGGACTGAAGCTTTCTTT. The rearrangement uses TRBV12-5 and TRBJ1-1; a possible D gene is TRBD1 (5 bases). The V end was cut by 5 bases, the J end by 5 bases, with 27 bases between. The CDR3 extends over 18 amino acids. From germline, CDR1 is LGHNT and CDR2 FRNRAP.

CDR3 in amino acids: CATSGFGTSPNEQFF. The CDR3 nucleotides are TGTGCCACCAGCGGGTTCGGGACTAGCCCGAATGAGCAGTTCTTC. The chain combines TRBV15 with TRBJ2-1, with 9 bases aligning to TRBD2. This CDR3 has 15 amino acids. Trimming took 5 bases from V and 7 from J; bases not matched to a gene: 9. Germline lookup yields CDR1 LNHNV and CDR2 YYDKDF (reference sequence).

This clone was detected only a few times. The CDR3 nucleotides are TGCAGCGTTGATGGACTAGCGGGGTCCACAGATACGCAGTATTTT. Translation: CSVDGLAGSTDTQYF. This sequence joins TRBV29-1 and TRBJ2-3; 12 nucleotides match TRBD2. After removal of 3 bases from V and 2 bases from J, the junction contained 3 bases not matched to a gene. This CDR3 contains 15 residues. From germline, CDR1 is SQVTM and CDR2 ANQGSEA.

The chain has TRBV5-5 and TRBJ2-5, with D perhaps matching TRBD2 (6 bases). The ends were cut back, 1 base at V and 4 bases at J, with 8 bases in the middle. The germline V gene has CDR1 SGHKS and CDR2 YYEKEE (reference sequence). CDR3 length equals 13 residues. This chain's CDR3 is CASSLPGGETQYF. Written as DNA, the CDR3 is TGTGCCAGCAGCTTGCCCGGGGGAGAGACCCAGTACTTC.

This clone was observed a few times. The junction departs from the called germline gene at one end, perhaps through a read error. This chain joins TRBV7-7 and TRBJ2-3; possible D gene TRBD2, 5 bases. The CDR3 consists of 16 residues. Germline values: CDR1 SSHAT, CDR2 FNYEAQ (reference sequence). For the CDR3, the DNA is TGTGCTAGCAGCTTAATAACGGGCCCCTCGGGGGATACGCAGTATTTT. Amino acid sequence: CASSLITGPSGDTQYF.

The chain recombines TRBV5-1 with TRBJ2-1; D may be TRBD2 (5 bases). Germline V gene data show CDR1 as SGHRS and CDR2 as YFSETQ. The CDR3 sequence is 16 residues long. Trimming cost V 0 bases and J 1 base, with 11 bases left between them. The CDR3 DNA is TGCGCCAGCAGCTTGGGAAGAGCGGTTTCCTACAATGAGCAGTTCTTC. Residues: CASSLGRAVSYNEQFF.

The table lists this clone with a few counts. The CDR3 sequence is CASSFPGDTEAFF. Written as DNA, the CDR3 is TGCGCCAGCAGTTTTCCAGGTGACACTGAAGCTTTCTTT. V usage is TRBV5-1 and J usage is TRBJ1-1; no firm D call. The CDR3 totals 13 residues. V lost 5 bases, J lost 3 bases, and 11 bases lay in between. Germline V gives CDR1 SGHRS, CDR2 YFSETQ.

This clone was counted a few times. The chain has TRBV7-2 and TRBJ1-5; 7 nucleotides agree with TRBD1. The CDR3 is made up of 14 amino acids. Germline CDR1 SGHTA, CDR2 FQGNSA. With 3 bases clipped from V and 3 bases from J, the junction kept 2 bases outside the gene matches. CDR3 coding DNA: TGTGCCAGCAGCTTGGGACAGTTCAATCAGCCCCAGCATTTT. As protein: CASSLGQFNQPQHF. The entire variable domain, with the rest obtained from reference TRBV7-2 and TRBJ1-5, is as follows: GAGVSQSPSNKVTEKGKDVELRCDPISGHTALYWYRQSLGQGLEFLIYFQGNSAPDKSGLPSDRFSAERTGGSVSTLTIQRTQQEDSAVYLCASSLGQFNQPQHFGDGTRLSIL.

The V and J genes are TRBV5-1 and TRBJ2-5, with 9 bases that match TRBD2. V lost 0 bases, J lost 2 bases, and 8 bases stayed unmatched. The CDR3 contains 17 residues. Looked up from germline, CDR1 is SGHRS and CDR2 is YFSETQ. This CDR3 is CASSLVVTSGLQETQYF. CDR3 DNA sequence: TGCGCCAGCAGCTTGGTTGTGACTAGCGGATTACAAGAGACCCAGTACTTC.

This clone was counted only a few times. J is TRBJ2-5 and V is TRBV6-6; possible D gene TRBD2, 5 bases. V gave up 6 bases and J gave up 5 bases, with 16 bases separating them. The CDR3 is 14 residues long. Germline V gene sequence: CDR1 MNHNY, CDR2 SVGAGI (reference sequence). The CDR3 DNA is TGTGCCAGCAGACCCCCGACTCGCGGGGAGACCCAGTACTTC. It encodes CASRPPTRGETQYF.

This clone has just a few counts. This sequence joins TRBV7-2 and TRBJ1-4; D unclear. V was clipped by 5 bases and J by 8 bases, with 18 bases between them. The CDR3 has 15 residues. Looked up from germline, CDR1 is SGHTA and CDR2 is FQGNSA. The chain's CDR3 is CASSPWAGEQEKLFF. The CDR3 nucleotides read TGTGCCAGCAGCCCCTGGGCAGGCGAACAAGAAAAACTGTTTTTT. The full variable domain, its missing parts supplied by reference TRBV7-2 and TRBJ1-4, is GAGVSQSPSNKVTEKGKDVELRCDPISGHTALYWYRQSLGQGLEFLIYFQGNSAPDKSGLPSDRFSAERTGGSVSTLTIQRTQQEDSAVYLCASSPWAGEQEKLFFGSGTQLSVL.

The V and J genes are TRBV2 and TRBJ1-1; D not resolved. The CDR3 is 15 residues long. V dropped 6 bases and J dropped 3 bases, with 17 bases sitting between them. Germline CDR1 reads SNHLY; CDR2 reads FYNNEI. The CDR3 DNA follows: TGTGCCAGCAGGGCGGAGGAGGGCCCAGACACTGAAGCTTTCTTT. This gives the protein CASRAEEGPDTEAFF.

V usage is TRBV11-2 and J usage is TRBJ2-1, with TRBD1 as a possible D gene (6 bases). The CDR3 length is 12 residues. CDR1 SGHAT and CDR2 FQNNGV come from the germline V gene. Trimming shortened V by 5 bases and J by 7 bases, and 9 bases separated the two germline ends. The CDR3 bases are TGTGCCAGCAGCCCACAGGGAAATGAGCAGTTCTTC. Amino acid sequence: CASSPQGNEQFF.

This clone was seen only once. The rearrangement links TRBV11-3 to TRBJ2-1, with D perhaps TRBD2 (6 bases). Trimming took off 4 bases at V and 1 base at J, with 17 bases between the two ends. Germline values: CDR1 SGHNT, CDR2 YENEEA. This CDR3 has 17 residues. The CDR3 here is CASSSTSGPQSYNEQFF. The CDR3 bases are TGTGCCAGCAGCTCGACAAGCGGGCCTCAATCCTACAATGAGCAGTTCTTC.

The chain uses TRBV30 and TRBJ2-3; 8 bases are a match to TRBD1. Per the germline V gene, CDR1 is GTSNPN and CDR2 is SVGIG (reference sequence). The CDR3 is 14 amino acids. Trimming removed 3 bases from V and 1 base from J; junction bases left unmatched: 3. The CDR3 region is CAWSPQGGTDTQYF. The CDR3 bases are TGTGCCTGGAGCCCACAGGGGGGCACAGATACGCAGTATTTT.

This clone was detected a few times. This chain connects TRBV4-2 to TRBJ1-3; TRBD1 is a possible D gene (5 bases). Trimming removed 5 bases at V and 2 bases at J, with 19 bases between. The CDR3 loop spans 17 amino acids. Germline V gene data show CDR1 as LGHNA and CDR2 as YNFKEQ. The CDR3, as DNA: TGTGCCAGCAGCTCCTGGCCGGGGGGGAAGGCTGGAAACACCATATATTTT. It yields the protein CASSSWPGGKAGNTIYF.

The chain links TRBV4-2 to TRBJ2-3; a weak D match, TRBD2 (6 bases). Trimming took 1 base from V and 1 from J, leaving 12 bases between them. Germline loops: CDR1 LGHNA, CDR2 YNFKEQ. This CDR3 has 16 residues. The CDR3 protein is CASSQGGGLRTDTQYF. In nucleotides, the CDR3 is TGTGCCAGCAGCCAAGGGGGAGGACTTCGCACAGATACGCAGTATTTT.

The chain employs TRBV2 and TRBJ2-5, with TRBD1 matching over 8 bases. The CDR3 runs 13 residues. Unmatched junction bases numbered 5, after V lost 7 bases and J lost 4 bases. Germline V lookup: CDR1 SNHLY, CDR2 FYNNEI. The DNA for the CDR3 is TGTGCCAGCAAATCAGGGGGCTTAGAGACCCAGTACTTC. This gives the protein CASKSGGLETQYF.

The chain is built from TRBV5-1 and TRBJ2-2; a possible D gene is TRBD1 (6 bases). This CDR3 spans 15 amino acids. Germline V gene lookup returns CDR1 SGHRS and CDR2 YFSETQ. The V gene lost 4 bases and the J gene lost 7 bases, with 17 bases spanning the gap. The CDR3 loop reads CASSPLTGRIGELFF. The CDR3 DNA follows: TGCGCCAGCAGCCCCCTTACAGGGCGGATCGGGGAGCTGTTTTTT.

The V gene is TRBV30, the J gene TRBJ2-2; 13 bases align to TRBD2. This CDR3 spans 16 amino acids. Trimming removed 1 base from V and 4 bases from J; junction bases left unmatched: 3. The germline CDR1 and CDR2 sequences are GTSNPN and SVGIG (reference sequence). CDR3 coding DNA: TGTGCCTGGAGTGGGGGACTAGCGGGAACCACCGGGGAGCTGTTTTTT. Translating it yields CAWSGGLAGTTGELFF.

In this sample, this clone turned up a few times. This sequence joins TRBV25-1 and TRBJ2-7, with a possible D match to TRBD1 (6 bases). V was pared by 2 bases and J by 2 bases, with 13 bases between. The CDR3 totals 15 residues. CDR1 and CDR2 from the germline V gene are MGHDK and SYGVNS. The CDR3 loop reads CASSESWTDPYEQYF. CDR3 DNA sequence: TGTGCCAGCAGTGAAAGCTGGACAGATCCCTACGAGCAGTACTTC.

The chain recombines TRBV30 with TRBJ1-6; no firm D call. The CDR3 length is 13 residues. The germline V and J ends were trimmed by 1 base and 7 bases, with 8 bases remaining between them. Germline V gives CDR1 GTSNPN, CDR2 SVGIG (reference sequence). CDR3 residues: CAWSASFNSPLHF. CDR3 coding DNA: TGTGCCTGGAGTGCTAGTTTCAATTCACCCCTCCACTTT.

This clone showed up just a few times. The gene calls are TRBV7-9 and TRBJ2-1; TRBD1 might be the D (6 bases). CDR1 is SEHNR and CDR2 is FQNEAQ in the germline V gene (reference sequence). The CDR3 covers 16 residues. With 4 bases removed from V and 1 base from J, the gap between germline ends came to 14 bases. This chain's CDR3 is CASSSFGTPSYNEQFF. The DNA of the CDR3 is TGTGCCAGCAGCTCCTTCGGGACACCGTCCTACAATGAGCAGTTCTTC.

The chain uses TRBV4-1 and TRBJ2-3, with TRBD1 identical over 12 bases. The germline V gene encodes CDR1 MGHRA and CDR2 YSYEKL. This CDR3 is 15 amino acids long. V gave up 3 bases and J gave up 4 bases; unmatched junction bases: 2. CDR3 sequence (DNA): TGCGCCAGCAGCCAGGGACAGGGGGCACCAGATACGCAGTATTTT. It encodes CASSQGQGAPDTQYF.